The 11 T cell receptor beta chains given below trace back to one sample, sequenced in a study of cytomegalovirus exposure and HLA in healthy donors. With 60 Vbeta and 13 Jbeta primers, the PCR was carried out. Data came from immunoSEQ multiplex PCR; TCRdb stores just in-frame clones and leaves some out. The repertoire includes some 150,000 clones, roughly 79% of them detected once, and approximately 1.1% sits in the top ten. Sequenced material: PBMCs. Receptors were obtained from a male donor in good health and CMV-seronegative.

In its sample, this clone was seen a few times. Different DNA sequences within this sample yield the same CDR3. The genes are TRBV5-1 and TRBJ2-7, with a weak D call TRBD1 (6 bases). V was clipped by 0 bases and J by 2 bases, with 6 bases between them. CDR3 length: 13 residues. Germline V gene lookup returns CDR1 SGHRS and CDR2 YFSETQ. In DNA form, the CDR3 reads TGCGCCAGCAGCTTGGACAGGGCCTACGAGCAGTACTTC. It is translated as CASSLDRAYEQYF.

CDR3 sequence reads: CASSTGTGHYEQYF. In DNA form, the CDR3 reads TGCGCCAGCAGTACCGGGACAGGGCACTACGAGCAGTACTTC. The rearrangement links TRBV10-1 to TRBJ2-7; 9 bases align to TRBD1. Germline V gene lookup returns CDR1 WNHNN and CDR2 SYGVQD (reference sequence). The V gene end was trimmed by 5 bases and the J gene end by 3 bases; junction bases not matched to a gene: 5. The CDR3 contains 14 residues.

The CDR3 coding sequence is TGTGCCAGTGACACTAGCGGGGGGACAGATACGCAGTATTTT. Protein product: CASDTSGGTDTQYF. The V and J genes are TRBV19 and TRBJ2-3; TRBD2 matches 12 bases. CDR1 and CDR2 (germline): LNHDA, SQIVND (reference sequence). The CDR3 extends over 14 amino acids. V dropped 8 bases and J dropped 3; count of bases not matched to a gene: 3.

There are a few counts of this clone. V gene TRBV25-1 combines with J gene TRBJ2-7, with 10 bases identical to TRBD1. V was clipped by 5 bases and J by 3 bases; unmatched bases: 7. The CDR3 runs 15 residues. Germline CDR1 reads MGHDK; CDR2 reads SYGVNS. The CDR3 DNA follows: TGTGCCAGCAGTAAACCGGGACAGGGGATCTACGAGCAGTACTTC. This translates into CASSKPGQGIYEQYF.

This clone was observed once. This sequence joins TRBV6-1 and TRBJ1-1, with 8 bases fitting TRBD1. The CDR3 spans 15 residues. Looked up from germline, CDR1 is MNHNS and CDR2 is SASEGT. V gave up 7 bases and J gave up 5 bases; unmatched junction bases: 12. The CDR3 spells CASNFDRGARTEAFF. The DNA of the CDR3 is TGTGCCAGCAATTTTGACAGGGGTGCGAGGACTGAAGCTTTCTTT.

This clone has just a few counts. The CDR3 sequence is CASSQTYQAGGPIEQFF. CDR3 sequence (DNA): TGTGCCAGCAGCCAAACTTACCAGGCGGGGGGGCCTATCGAGCAGTTCTTC. The chain has TRBV4-2 and TRBJ2-1; TRBD2 aligns across 9 bases. The CDR3 runs to 17 residues. Germline lookup yields CDR1 LGHNA and CDR2 YNFKEQ. After removal of 2 bases from V and 10 bases from J, the junction contained 15 bases not matched to a gene.

The chain combines TRBV15 with TRBJ1-6, with D unclear. The CDR3 has 13 amino acids. The V and J ends lost 8 bases and 10 bases respectively, with 15 bases between them. In germline, CDR1 is LNHNV, CDR2 YYDKDF (reference sequence). CDR3 in amino acids: CATARGVESPLHF. The CDR3 DNA follows: TGTGCCACCGCTCGGGGAGTGGAATCACCCCTCCACTTT.

The chain links TRBV5-6 to TRBJ1-2, with D perhaps matching TRBD1 (5 bases). The V gene's germline CDR1 is SGHDT and CDR2 YYEEEE. The CDR3 has 13 amino acids. The ends were cut back, 0 bases at V and 2 bases at J, with 5 bases in the middle. The CDR3 region is CASSLGGNYGYTF. The CDR3, as DNA: TGTGCCAGCAGCTTGGGGGGCAACTATGGCTACACCTTC.

V is TRBV7-2 and J is TRBJ1-2; 8 bases align to TRBD1. The germline CDR1 and CDR2 sequences are SGHTA and FQGNSA. V was clipped by 2 bases and J by 6 bases; unmatched bases: 11. The CDR3 extends over 16 amino acids. CDR3 nucleotides: TGTGCCAGCAGCTTAACGAGAACAGGGGGGGTGCATGGCTACACCTTC. The encoded protein is CASSLTRTGGVHGYTF.

This clone was detected only once. One end of the junction varies from germline; a read error may be responsible. The V and J genes are TRBV7-9 and TRBJ1-1; D is undetermined. The CDR3 is 11 amino acids. Germline values: CDR1 SEHNR, CDR2 FQNEAQ (reference sequence). CDR3 in DNA: TGTTCCAGCATACAAAACACTGAAGCTTTCTTT. Residues: CSSIQNTEAFF.

The chain joins TRBV18 to TRBJ2-5; 11 bases line up with TRBD1. Germline loops: CDR1 KGHSH, CDR2 LQKENI. The CDR3 spans 15 residues. V shed 5 bases, J shed 4 bases, and the junction held 6 bases outside the gene matches. CDR3 region: CASSSRDRGSETQYF. CDR3 nucleotides: TGTGCCAGCTCAAGCCGGGACAGGGGGTCAGAGACCCAGTACTTC.